What follows are 24 T cell receptor beta chains derived from one specimen sequenced in a study of blood T cell repertoires in COVID-19. Clones were read by immunoSEQ multiplex PCR, and TCRdb kept only the in-frame ones, dropping some. The sample has 250,000 or so clones; roughly 82% are singletons. The sample was PBMCs or T cells enriched from blood (not recorded which). These receptors were collected from a woman aged 45-59 years who had recovered from COVID-19.

This chain joins TRBV10-3 and TRBJ2-6, with D possibly being TRBD2 (6 bases). Germline loops: CDR1 ENHRY, CDR2 SYGVKD. CDR3 length: 15 amino acids. The V and J ends lost 3 bases and 4 bases respectively, with 10 bases between them. For the CDR3, the DNA is TGTGCCATCAGTGACCCGGGGGTGGGGGCCAACGTCCTGACTTTC. Its translation is CAISDPGVGANVLTF.

This chain links TRBV28 with TRBJ1-2; D unresolved. Trimming stripped 9 bases from V and 8 bases from J, with 22 bases between. The germline gives CDR1 MDHEN, CDR2 SYDVKM. CDR3 length: 14 residues. The CDR3 nucleotides are TGTGCCAGTGTCGGAGAGGGCCGGGGTGGAGGCTACACCTTC. The encoded protein is CASVGEGRGGGYTF.

The V and J genes are TRBV19 and TRBJ2-7; 7 bases agree with TRBD1. J was trimmed by 0 bases and V by 4 bases; bases with no gene match: 9. The germline CDR1 and CDR2 sequences are LNHDA and SQIVND (reference sequence). There are 16 residues in the CDR3. The DNA for the CDR3 is TGTGCCAGTAGTACCATCGACAGGGATCACTCCTACGAGCAGTACTTC. This translates into CASSTIDRDHSYEQYF.

V gene TRBV5-6 combines with J gene TRBJ1-2; D is perhaps TRBD1 (5 bases). Looked up from germline, CDR1 is SGHDT and CDR2 is YYEEEE. With 0 bases removed from V and 6 bases from J, the gap between germline ends came to 9 bases. The CDR3 sequence is 13 residues long. The CDR3 loop reads CASSLEAGHGYTF. The DNA for the CDR3 is TGTGCCAGCAGCTTGGAAGCAGGGCATGGCTACACCTTC.

The J gene is TRBJ2-3, the V gene TRBV30; D not certain. V was pared by 0 bases and J by 4 bases, with 11 bases between. CDR1 and CDR2 from the germline V gene are GTSNPN and SVGIG (reference sequence). This CDR3 contains 14 residues. The CDR3 DNA reads TGTGCCTGGAGTGTTACGAACTCGGCAGATACGCAGTATTTT. Its protein is CAWSVTNSADTQYF.

This sequence joins TRBV6-2 or TRBV6-3 and TRBJ1-3; D is undetermined. The CDR3 runs to 15 residues. Trimming left V 5 bases short and J 0 bases short, with 11 bases between. CDR1 and CDR2 (germline): MNHEY, SVGEGT. Written as DNA, the CDR3 is TGTGCCAGCAGTGACCCGGCGGGCTCTGGAAACACCATATATTTT. This encodes CASSDPAGSGNTIYF.

The rearrangement links TRBV4-3 to TRBJ2-3; D is unresolved. Germline values: CDR1 LGHNA, CDR2 YSLEER. CDR3 length equals 12 residues. V dropped 1 base and J dropped 6 bases, with 5 bases sitting between them. In DNA form, the CDR3 reads TGCGCCAGCAGCCAAGCTAGTGATACGCAGTATTTT. This sequence encodes CASSQASDTQYF.

The chain recombines TRBV3-1 (or the pseudogene TRBV3-2) with TRBJ2-2, with 15 bases matching TRBD2. The CDR3 loop spans 19 amino acids. CDR1 is LGHDT, CDR2 YNNKEL, per germline (reference sequence). Trimming removed 4 bases from V and 4 bases from J; junction bases left unmatched: 10. CDR3 loop: CASSLGLAGGFWSTGELFF. DNA of the CDR3: TGTGCCAGCAGCCTCGGACTAGCGGGAGGGTTTTGGAGCACCGGGGAGCTGTTTTTT.

J is TRBJ2-5 and V is TRBV5-4; the match to TRBD2 covers 11 bases. Germline V gives CDR1 SGHNT, CDR2 YYREEE (reference sequence). With 4 bases clipped from V and 2 bases from J, the junction kept 4 bases outside the gene matches. The CDR3 length is 15 residues. The CDR3 spells CASSPTSGTQETQYF. CDR3 in DNA: TGTGCCAGCAGCCCGACTAGCGGGACACAAGAGACCCAGTACTTC.

This chain uses TRBV28 with TRBJ1-2, with 8 bases lining up with TRBD1. Looked up from germline, CDR1 is MDHEN and CDR2 is SYDVKM. Germline trimming cut 7 bases from V and 8 bases from J; bases unmatched to any gene: 12. CDR3 length: 14 residues. The CDR3 region has the DNA TGTGCCAGCACCGAGTCGCAGGGGGCGCGGGGCTACACCTTC. The encoded protein is CASTESQGARGYTF.

The rearrangement uses TRBV28 and TRBJ2-1; 9 bases align to TRBD2. Unmatched junction bases numbered 16, after V lost 6 bases and J lost 7 bases. Germline CDR1 is MDHEN and CDR2 is SYDVKM. This CDR3 has 17 residues. The CDR3 reads CASSPPGLASVGNEQFF. The CDR3 DNA reads as TGTGCCAGCAGCCCTCCGGGACTAGCTTCAGTAGGTAATGAGCAGTTCTTC.

CDR3 sequence: CASTTLGETEAFF. The CDR3 nucleotides read TGTGCCAGCACGACACTGGGTGAAACTGAAGCTTTCTTT. This sequence joins TRBV6-5 and TRBJ1-1; D gene ambiguous. V was shortened by 7 bases and J by 5 bases, with 14 bases between the two germline ends. Germline loops: CDR1 MNHEY, CDR2 SVGAGI. CDR3 length equals 13 residues.

This chain links TRBV5-6 with TRBJ1-1; D is ambiguous. The CDR3 consists of 14 residues. Germline V CDR1 and CDR2: SGHDT, YYEEEE. V was trimmed by 1 base and J by 0 bases, leaving 7 bases between them. The DNA for the CDR3 is TGTGCCAGCAGCTTGAACTCCCTGAACACTGAAGCTTTCTTT. This codes for CASSLNSLNTEAFF. The whole variable domain, remainder taken from reference TRBV5-6 and TRBJ1-1, is DAGVTQSPTHLIKTRGQQVTLRCSPKSGHDTVSWYQQALGQGPQFIFQYYEEEERQRGNFPDRFSGHQFPNYSSELNVNALLLGDSALYLCASSLNSLNTEAFFGQGTRLTVV.

This clone was counted only a few times. The chain carries TRBV6-5 and TRBJ1-4, with TRBD1 as a possible D gene (5 bases). Looked up from germline, CDR1 is MNHEY and CDR2 is SVGAGI. CDR3 size: 14 residues. V was shortened by 5 bases and J by 3 bases, with 10 bases between the two germline ends. CDR3 in DNA: TGTGCCAGCAGTCGACAGTATCCTAATGAAAAACTGTTTTTT. Its translation is CASSRQYPNEKLFF.

The chain couples TRBV3-1 (or the pseudogene TRBV3-2) to TRBJ1-3, with D perhaps matching TRBD1 (6 bases). Germline V gene data show CDR1 as LGHDT and CDR2 as YNNKEL (reference sequence). This CDR3 has 13 residues. The ends were cut back, 0 bases at V and 8 bases at J, with 8 bases in the middle. The CDR3 DNA reads TGTGCCAGCAGCCAAGAGCAGGGGTACACCATATATTTT. It encodes CASSQEQGYTIYF.

The rearrangement links TRBV6-4 to TRBJ1-2, with 7 bases identical to TRBD1. V dropped 10 bases and J dropped 7; count of bases not matched to a gene: 12. The CDR3 is made up of 13 amino acids. The germline gives CDR1 MRHNA, CDR2 SNTAGT. CDR3 nucleotides: TGTGCCACCAGCCAGGAGGGGGCCCTTGGCTACACCTTC. Its translation is CATSQEGALGYTF.

The chain has TRBV21-1 and TRBJ2-5; TRBD1 is the table's D call, not checked against the DNA. TRBV21-1 is noted as a pseudogene. CDR3 size: 21 residues. Here the CDR3 reads CASSKVRPGQGASRDQETQYF. CDR3 in DNA: TGTGCCAGCAGCAAAGTAAGGCCCGGGCAGGGGGCTTCTCGGGACCAAGAGACCCAGTACTTC.

The genes are TRBV5-4 and TRBJ1-6, with a weak D call TRBD1 (6 bases). The germline CDR1 and CDR2 sequences are SGHNT and YYREEE (reference sequence). The CDR3 has 14 amino acids. V lost 4 bases and J 10 bases, leaving 15 bases between the germline ends. The chain's CDR3 is CASSTPGGRSPLHF. Written as DNA, the CDR3 is TGTGCCAGCAGCACCCCCGGGGGGCGGTCACCCCTCCACTTT.

This sequence joins TRBV19 and TRBJ1-5; 7 bases fit TRBD1. With V trimmed by 3 bases and J by 7 bases, 9 bases remained unmatched. Germline CDR1 is LNHDA and CDR2 is SQIVND (reference sequence). The length of the CDR3 is 15 residues. The CDR3 DNA is TGTGCCAGTAGTATCAAGGCAGGGGGTGACCAGCCCCAGCATTTT. Protein product: CASSIKAGGDQPQHF.

The chain combines TRBV28 with TRBJ1-2; unclear D gene. The V and J ends lost 6 bases and 7 bases respectively, with 18 bases between them. Per the germline V gene, CDR1 is MDHEN and CDR2 is SYDVKM. CDR3 length: 14 residues. The CDR3 DNA reads TGTGCCAGCAGCCTTTCGGGTTTCGTCGGTGGCTACACCTTC. Residues: CASSLSGFVGGYTF.

Only a few counts were recorded for this clone. V and J are TRBV9 and TRBJ2-2, with TRBD2 matching 9 bases. This CDR3 comprises 15 residues. Germline assignment: CDR1 SGDLS and CDR2 YYNGEE. Losses at the gene ends were 3 bases for V and 3 bases for J; bases not matched to a gene: 3. The DNA of the CDR3 is TGTGCCAGCAGCGAGACTAGCGGACACACCGGGGAGCTGTTTTTT. It is translated as CASSETSGHTGELFF. Supplemented by reference TRBV9 and TRBJ2-2, the full variable domain reads DSGVTQTPKHLITATGQRVTLRCSPRSGDLSVYWYQQSLDQGLQFLIQYYNGEERAKGNILERFSAQQFPDLHSELNLSSLELGDSALYFCASSETSGHTGELFFGEGSRLTVL.

The rearrangement uses TRBV4-1 and TRBJ2-7; TRBD2 matches 7 bases. This CDR3 comprises 16 residues. Germline V gene lookup returns CDR1 MGHRA and CDR2 YSYEKL. V trimming: 6 bases; J trimming: 0 bases; junction bases outside the gene matches: 11. CDR3: CASRSGHGGGSYEQYF. In nucleotides, the CDR3 is TGCGCCAGCAGAAGCGGCCATGGGGGGGGCTCCTACGAGCAGTACTTC.

The chain has TRBV6-5 and TRBJ1-1; D unresolved. Trimming left V 0 bases short and J 3 bases short, with 11 bases between. There are 15 residues in the CDR3. CDR1 is MNHEY, CDR2 SVGAGI, per germline. This chain's CDR3 is CASSYSPGLDTEAFF. CDR3 coding DNA: TGTGCCAGCAGTTACTCTCCAGGTTTGGACACTGAAGCTTTCTTT.

In its sample, this clone was seen a few times. V gene TRBV4-1 combines with J gene TRBJ2-1, with D maybe TRBD2 (5 bases). CDR1 is MGHRA, CDR2 YSYEKL, per germline. V was clipped by 4 bases and J by 1 base, with 11 bases between them. This CDR3 is built from 15 residues. The CDR3 DNA follows: TGCGCCAGCAGCCTGGGGTCGGGGTCCTACAATGAGCAGTTCTTC. It is translated as CASSLGSGSYNEQFF.